This is a list of T cell receptor beta chains from one sample in a study of monozygotic twins with cystic fibrosis. Assay used: immunoSEQ multiplex PCR; TCRdb lists only in-frame clones, some missing. The sample contains some 17,000 clones, about 96% of which appear only once. Sequencing was performed on blood. The receptors originated from a girl aged 2-9 years with cystic fibrosis. Each CDR3 is given without its conserved first and last residue. The D gene is left open where the match is weak.

D gene: NA
V gene: TRBV4-3
J gene: TRBJ2-4
CDR3 protein: ASSQELGHKNIQY

D gene: NA
V gene: TRBV19
J gene: TRBJ2-7
CDR3 protein: ASSHNDYEQY

D gene: TRBD2
V gene: TRBV10-2
J gene: TRBJ2-7
CDR3 protein: ASRLAGYYEQY

D gene: TRBD1
V gene: TRBV7-2
J gene: TRBJ2-1
CDR3 protein: ASSPTGGQYNEQF

D gene: NA
V gene: TRBV2
J gene: TRBJ1-5
CDR3 protein: ASRAWTASNQPQH

D gene: NA
V gene: TRBV10-3
J gene: TRBJ2-7
CDR3 protein: AISEGSLSYEQY

D gene: TRBD2
V gene: TRBV6-1
J gene: TRBJ2-5
CDR3 protein: ASSEAGRGEQETQY

D gene: TRBD1
V gene: TRBV5-6
J gene: TRBJ1-1
CDR3 protein: ASSFLGTGEAF

D gene: NA
V gene: TRBV10-3
J gene: TRBJ2-5
CDR3 protein: AISDMRRGFQETQY

D gene: TRBD1
V gene: TRBV2
J gene: TRBJ2-5
CDR3 protein: ASSVGTGAQETQY

D gene: NA
V gene: TRBV7-9
J gene: TRBJ2-2
CDR3 protein: ASSQPGQPTGELF

D gene: NA
V gene: TRBV13
J gene: TRBJ1-2
CDR3 protein: ASSLPGRLNYGYT

D gene: NA
V gene: TRBV29-1
J gene: TRBJ1-1
CDR3 protein: SVEDLEVRGAPEAF

D gene: NA
V gene: TRBV15
J gene: TRBJ2-3
CDR3 protein: ATSNSFTDTQY

D gene: NA
V gene: TRBV6-5
J gene: TRBJ2-7
CDR3 protein: ASRPSTGGPGRQY

D gene: NA
V gene: TRBV5-4
J gene: TRBJ2-5
CDR3 protein: ASSLGLLETQY

D gene: TRBD1
V gene: TRBV5-8
J gene: TRBJ1-5
CDR3 protein: ASSTDDRERQPQH

D gene: NA
V gene: TRBV7-2
J gene: TRBJ2-1
CDR3 protein: ASSEDYPRVNEQF

D gene: NA
V gene: TRBV13
J gene: TRBJ2-7
CDR3 protein: ASSFGGLAYEQY

D gene: NA
V gene: TRBV19
J gene: TRBJ1-5
CDR3 protein: ASSIRSSNQPQH

D gene: NA
V gene: TRBV19
J gene: TRBJ1-2
CDR3 protein: ASTGTLSGYT

D gene: NA
V gene: TRBV6-6
J gene: TRBJ1-2
CDR3 protein: ASTIGQTGYT

D gene: NA
V gene: TRBV2
J gene: TRBJ2-1
CDR3 protein: ASSEGAAPNEQF

D gene: NA
V gene: TRBV29-1
J gene: TRBJ2-5
CDR3 protein: SGDDRKQETQY

D gene: NA
V gene: TRBV11-2
J gene: TRBJ1-2
CDR3 protein: ASSLSHNYGYT

D gene: NA
V gene: TRBV4-3
J gene: TRBJ1-5
CDR3 protein: ASSHPAENQPQH

D gene: NA
V gene: TRBV14
J gene: TRBJ2-7
CDR3 protein: ASSLSYEQY

D gene: TRBD2
V gene: TRBV9
J gene: TRBJ2-3
CDR3 protein: ASSVVAGGPSAQY

D gene: NA
V gene: TRBV4-3
J gene: TRBJ2-7
CDR3 protein: ASSQDQARAQAEQY

D gene: TRBD1
V gene: TRBV2
J gene: TRBJ1-1
CDR3 protein: ASSEGRQGATEAF

D gene: NA
V gene: TRBV5-1
J gene: TRBJ1-6
CDR3 protein: ASSLGQASSPLH

D gene: TRBD2
V gene: TRBV5-1
J gene: TRBJ2-3
CDR3 protein: ASSSGGAVTADTQY

D gene: NA
V gene: TRBV7-2
J gene: TRBJ1-2
CDR3 protein: ASSVEWGRGGYT

D gene: TRBD1
V gene: TRBV18
J gene: TRBJ2-7
CDR3 protein: ASSPGTGVREQY

D gene: NA
V gene: TRBV27
J gene: TRBJ2-5
CDR3 protein: ASSLLPGLVWETQY

D gene: NA
V gene: TRBV20-1
J gene: TRBJ1-1
CDR3 protein: SAAANTEAF

D gene: NA
V gene: TRBV6-1
J gene: TRBJ1-1
CDR3 protein: ASSDGWFMNTEAF

D gene: TRBD1
V gene: TRBV19
J gene: TRBJ1-6
CDR3 protein: ASRPTGTAFSPLH

D gene: TRBD1
V gene: TRBV30
J gene: TRBJ2-5
CDR3 protein: AWSDTGGATETQY

D gene: NA
V gene: TRBV7-2
J gene: TRBJ2-3
CDR3 protein: ASSPRLWRSDTQY

D gene: NA
V gene: TRBV18
J gene: TRBJ1-2
CDR3 protein: ASSPPGADYGYT

D gene: NA
V gene: TRBV7-2
J gene: TRBJ2-7
CDR3 protein: ASSLLTAGDQY

D gene: TRBD1
V gene: TRBV5-4
J gene: TRBJ2-7
CDR3 protein: ASSPRTGDHEQY

D gene: NA
V gene: TRBV4-1
J gene: TRBJ1-1
CDR3 protein: ASSQVRGGNTEAF

D gene: NA
V gene: TRBV11-2
J gene: TRBJ2-3
CDR3 protein: ASSLGAQSTDTQY

D gene: NA
V gene: TRBV5-4
J gene: TRBJ2-3
CDR3 protein: ASSLGRTVRTDTQY

D gene: NA
V gene: TRBV5-6
J gene: TRBJ2-1
CDR3 protein: ASSLGGAYNEQF

D gene: TRBD1
V gene: TRBV6-1
J gene: TRBJ1-6
CDR3 protein: ASRRQGGYNSPLH

D gene: TRBD2
V gene: TRBV19
J gene: TRBJ2-1
CDR3 protein: ASTPSGGLSSYNEQF

D gene: TRBD1
V gene: TRBV19
J gene: TRBJ1-6
CDR3 protein: ASSIEYSGTGVINSPLH

D gene: TRBD1
V gene: TRBV5-1
J gene: TRBJ1-4
CDR3 protein: ASSLSRDRAGEKLF

D gene: NA
V gene: TRBV5-6
J gene: TRBJ2-3
CDR3 protein: ASSLGAGSTDTQY

D gene: NA
V gene: TRBV25-1
J gene: TRBJ1-2
CDR3 protein: ATRDGNYGYT

D gene: NA
V gene: TRBV6-5
J gene: TRBJ1-1
CDR3 protein: ASSYGIKGLGTEAF

D gene: NA
V gene: TRBV25-1
J gene: TRBJ1-2
CDR3 protein: ASSELDPRSGYT